This TCR beta chain derives from a study of blood T cell repertoires in COVID-19. Study overall: The origin of the acute and convalescent COVID-19 samples was the United States, Italy and Spain. In each case, the material was cDNA or gDNA derived from T cells, B-cell-depleted T cells, or PBMCs.

The germline V gene has CDR1 SGHAT and CDR2 FQDESV (reference sequence). Trimming removed 1 base from V and 7 bases from J; junction bases left unmatched: 9. This CDR3 has 15 residues. Residents of about two dozen US areas, aged about 18 to 89 years, made up the participants. Authors' data handling: From reference gene primer amplification, estimates of nucleated cell counts were derived. Produced via immunoSEQ multiplex PCR; TCRdb's table is partial and in-frame only. The DNA was the basis for D and trimming; V, J and clone size are from that table. Among around 300,000 clones listed, 87% were seen once.

Sequenced material: PBMCs or T cells enriched from blood (not recorded which). This receptor was identified in a woman aged 40 to 50 who had recovered from COVID-19. J is TRBJ2-5 and V is TRBV11-1; 7 bases agree with TRBD1. CDR3 nucleotide sequence: TGTGCCAGCAGCTTAGACAGGGGATACCTGGGGACCCAGTACTTC. It codes for CASSLDRGYLGTQYF.